Described below is a single TCR beta chain sequence and its context. Authors' data handling: Reference gene primer amplification in the assay estimated nucleated cell counts. Data came from immunoSEQ multiplex PCR; TCRdb stores just in-frame clones and leaves some out. The DNA was the basis for D and trimming; V, J and clone size are from that table. The table has about 240,000 clones, roughly 89% seen once. These data belong to a study of blood T cell repertoires in COVID-19. Looking at the study overall: PBMCs, B-cell-depleted T cells, or T cells provided the cDNA or gDNA that made up the material.

Per the germline V gene, CDR1 is MNHEY and CDR2 is SMNVEV (reference sequence). The CDR3 spans 17 residues. J lost 2 bases, V lost 2 bases, and 12 bases had no gene match. This receptor was obtained from a woman younger than 45 with acute COVID-19. V is TRBV27 and J is TRBJ2-7, with TRBD1 matching 7 bases. Sequenced input: PBMCs or T cells enriched from blood (not recorded which). CDR3 DNA: TGTGCCAGCAGTTTAGAGGGGTCCGGGACAGACCCCTACGAGCAGTACTTC. This gives the protein CASSLEGSGTDPYEQYF.